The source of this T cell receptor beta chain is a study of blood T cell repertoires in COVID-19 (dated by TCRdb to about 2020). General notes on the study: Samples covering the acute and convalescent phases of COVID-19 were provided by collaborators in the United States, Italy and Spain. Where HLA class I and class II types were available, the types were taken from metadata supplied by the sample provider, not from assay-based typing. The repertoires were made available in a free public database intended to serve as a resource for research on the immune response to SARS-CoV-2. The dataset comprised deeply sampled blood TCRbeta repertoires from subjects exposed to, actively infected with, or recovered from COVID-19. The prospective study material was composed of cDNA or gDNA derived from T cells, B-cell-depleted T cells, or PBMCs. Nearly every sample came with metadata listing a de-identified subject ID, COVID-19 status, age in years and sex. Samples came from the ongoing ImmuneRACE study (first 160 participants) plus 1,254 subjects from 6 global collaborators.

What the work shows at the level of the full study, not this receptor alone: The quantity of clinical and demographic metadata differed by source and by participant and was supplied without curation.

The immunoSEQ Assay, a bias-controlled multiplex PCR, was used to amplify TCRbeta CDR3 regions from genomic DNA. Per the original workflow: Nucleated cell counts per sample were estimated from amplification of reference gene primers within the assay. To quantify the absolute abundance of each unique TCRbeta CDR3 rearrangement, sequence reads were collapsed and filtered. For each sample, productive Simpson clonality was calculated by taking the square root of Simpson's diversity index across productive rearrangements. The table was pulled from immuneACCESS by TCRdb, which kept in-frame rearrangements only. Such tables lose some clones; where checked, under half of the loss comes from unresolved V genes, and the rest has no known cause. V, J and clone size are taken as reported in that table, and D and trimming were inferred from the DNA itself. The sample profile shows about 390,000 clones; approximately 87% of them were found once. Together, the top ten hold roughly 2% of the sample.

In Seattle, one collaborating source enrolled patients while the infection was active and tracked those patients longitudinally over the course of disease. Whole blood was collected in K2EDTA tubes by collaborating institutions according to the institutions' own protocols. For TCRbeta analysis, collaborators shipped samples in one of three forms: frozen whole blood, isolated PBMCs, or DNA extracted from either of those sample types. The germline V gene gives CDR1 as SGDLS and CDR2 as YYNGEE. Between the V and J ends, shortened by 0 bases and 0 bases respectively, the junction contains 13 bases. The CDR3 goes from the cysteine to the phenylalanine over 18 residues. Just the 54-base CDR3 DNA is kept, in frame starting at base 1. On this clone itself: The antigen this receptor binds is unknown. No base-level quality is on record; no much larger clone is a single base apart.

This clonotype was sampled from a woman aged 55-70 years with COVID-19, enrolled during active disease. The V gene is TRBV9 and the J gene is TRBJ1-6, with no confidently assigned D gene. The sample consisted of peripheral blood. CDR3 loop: CASSVEPSPSSYNSPLHF. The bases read TGTGCCAGCAGCGTAGAACCGTCCCCGAGCTCCTATAATTCACCCCTCCACTTT.